Listed below are T cell receptor beta chains from one sample, sequenced in a study of blood T cell repertoires in COVID-19. The protocol was immunoSEQ multiplex PCR, while the TCRdb copy is restricted to in-frame clones and leaves out a portion. The data contain fewer than 200,000 clones, around 83% of them singletons. The material sequenced was peripheral blood. These receptors were taken from a woman between 65 and 79 years old who had recovered from COVID-19. CDR3s include the opening cysteine and the closing phenylalanine or tryptophan. A row's size may be missing; if present it is once, few, many or a size class.

clone_size j_call v_call cdr3_aa
NA TRBJ2-1 TRBV4-2 CASSLGAPRLAGDDEQFF
NA TRBJ2-3 TRBV7-2 CASSTQRGPTDTQYF
few TRBJ1-5 TRBV12-5 CASATPGETSNQPQHF
once TRBJ2-7 TRBV19 CASSIGGGAPYYEQYF
NA TRBJ1-5 TRBV6-5 CASRINRDPWPQHF
few TRBJ2-2 TRBV3-1/TRBV3-2 CASSPGTGSGELFF
NA TRBJ2-7 TRBV2 CASSEGVPLGGEQYF
NA TRBJ1-3 TRBV7-2 CASSPVPKQTSGNTIYF
once TRBJ2-7 TRBV20-1 CSATHSYEQYF
NA TRBJ1-4 TRBV3-1/TRBV3-2 CASSQGGQTEKLFF
NA TRBJ1-4 TRBV18 CASSPSGVMLFF
NA TRBJ1-3 TRBV2 CASSGAAPGNTIYF
NA TRBJ1-3 TRBV3-1/TRBV3-2 CASRLLTGNTIYF
NA TRBJ2-4 TRBV20-1 CSAGPKNIQYF
few TRBJ2-7 TRBV5-4 CASSRGTASEQYF
NA TRBJ2-1 TRBV6-5 CASRRSSGNEQFF
NA TRBJ2-2 TRBV10-3 CAISGPGRGTGELFF
NA TRBJ1-1 TRBV7-2 CASSLPGQGALTAFF
once TRBJ2-7 TRBV3-1/TRBV3-2 CASSPPSYEQYF
NA TRBJ2-3 TRBV5-6 CASSLDAGGTDTQYF
NA TRBJ1-6 TRBV30 CAWDRDRGYSPLHF
NA TRBJ2-5 TRBV5-1 CASSTSGDQETQYF
NA TRBJ2-2 TRBV28 CASSAPGRGQGTGELFF
NA TRBJ1-5 TRBV18 CASSPQGREPQHF
NA TRBJ1-2 TRBV4-3 CASSQGGWGDGYTF
NA TRBJ2-1 TRBV27 CATLGSRGLYNEQFF
NA TRBJ2-2 TRBV10-3 CAISDQSGTGNTGELFF
NA TRBJ1-5 TRBV30 CAWTRGRGGQPQHF